The sample holds many counts of the clone carrying this T cell receptor beta chain. The target antigen is unknown. This specimen belongs to a study of metastatic and nonmetastatic thyroid tumors. Background on the study: Where malignant and benign thyroid patients were concerned, repertoires were compared across blood and tumor or nodule tissue.

Authors' analysis steps: A distant-metastasis classifier for papillary thyroid cancer was built using CDR3 differences across clinicopathological groups. TCRdb redid the clone calls on the PCR reads using MiXCR. The V and J calls reflect TCRdb's pipeline rather than the authors' work. The sample contains about 93,000 clones, about 12% of which appear only once. Patients underwent thyroid surgery, and none had received any treatment before it. The germline CDR1 and CDR2 sequences are MDHEN and SYDVKM. The CDR3 runs 14 residues. Trimming at V came to 7 bases and at J to 4 bases, leaving 5 bases not matched to a gene. Whole-study findings and limits: Reportedly, malignant thyroid tumors had significantly higher TCR beta diversity than benign nodules, in blood and tumor.

The sequence came from a female donor with papillary thyroid cancer or a benign thyroid nodule (not recorded which). Some clones in this sample may be carry-over from other donors' samples. The chain has TRBV28 and TRBJ2-2, with 8 bases that match TRBD1. The sequencing sample was made of blood. CDR3 region: CASTETGATGELFF. DNA for the CDR3: TGTGCCAGCACTGAGACAGGGGCCACCGGGGAGCTGTTTTTT. Filled out from reference TRBV28 and TRBJ2-2, the complete variable domain reads DVKVTQSSRYLVKRTGEKVFLECVQDMDHENMFWYRQDPGLGLRLIYFSYDVKMKEKGDIPEGYSVSREKKERFSLILESASTNQTSMYLCASTETGATGELFFGEGSRLTVL.